This TCR beta chain comes out of a study of cytomegalovirus exposure and HLA in healthy donors. Overall study results and limits: A few chains tied to CMV proved CMV antigen-specific in vitro. In a later analysis, TCR beta V- and J-gene trimming showed a link to a missense DCLRE1C variant. The classifier reportedly diagnosed cytomegalovirus status with high specificity and sensitivity. The Asian-associated ancestry cluster reportedly had fewer N-insertions than the roughly 670-donor mean in a later analysis.

The CDR3 spans 13 residues. Looked up from germline, CDR1 is SGHTA and CDR2 is FQGTGA. For this clone: Its cognate antigen is unknown. Relative to the germline gene, one junction end is altered; a read error may explain this. Other nucleotide sequences in the sample specify the same CDR3.

It was with 60 Vbeta and 13 Jbeta primers that the PCR ran. The method was immunoSEQ multiplex PCR; TCRdb's version includes in-frame clones alone and lacks a portion of them. The data show about 88,000 clones, over 65% seen once. The J gene is TRBJ2-5, the V gene TRBV7-3; D is perhaps TRBD1 (5 bases). The sample comprised PBMCs. The sequence came from a woman between 18 and 29 years old in good health and CMV-seropositive. The CDR3 here is CASSSSREETQYF. The CDR3 coding sequence is TGTGCCAGCAGCTCCTCCAGGGAAGAGACCCAATACTTC.